The following is a T cell receptor (beta chain) sequence with its context. The sample is drawn from a study of blood T cell repertoires in COVID-19. Trimming removed 8 bases from V and 5 bases from J, with 18 bases in between. The CDR3 is 14 residues long. From germline, CDR1 is LNHDA and CDR2 SQIVND (reference sequence). Profiling relied on immunoSEQ multiplex PCR, and the TCRdb table lists in-frame clones only, not all of them. The repertoire holds about 180,000 clones, with about 87% as singletons. The rearrangement joins TRBV19 to TRBJ1-1, with TRBD1 as a possible D gene (6 bases). This TCR came from a man between 40 and 49 years old with active or convalescent COVID-19. The sample comprised peripheral blood. CDR3 loop: CASRAGTSKTEAFF. CDR3 DNA sequence: TGTGCCAGTCGCGCCGGGACATCCAAGACTGAAGCTTTCTTT.